This T cell receptor (beta chain) was retrieved from a study of T cell repertoires in cytomegalovirus infection (dated by TCRdb to 2018 to 2020). For context, the study as a whole: Recently identified HLA-C-restricted CMV epitopes, whose presentation resists viral immunomodulation, were targeted by peptide stimulations together with well-studied HLA-B-restricted epitopes. Donor HLA type was relevant to the analysis, as public TCR beta signatures indicated carriage of CMV infection together with the matching HLA type. What the authors observed across the whole study: The ex vivo response was dominated by HLA-C-restricted CMV-specific TCR beta clonotypes, and the single most frequent clonotype in two of eight donors was supplied by these HLA-C-restricted clonotypes. In both this cohort and an independent cohort of some 350 donors, the cumulative frequency of public TCR beta family members distinguished carriers of CMV infection plus the relevant HLA type.

This sample was sequenced with an Illumina HiSeq 1500. TCRdb applied fastp at Q25 and MiXCR to the public reads, then kept only in-frame beta chains. For every CDR3 protein sequence, its rows merge into one entry that carries the most common genes and DNA. Here the sample has approximately 730,000 distinct CDR3 sequences; almost 30% occur a single time. Around 14% of the sample lies in the top ten. Per the germline V gene, MDHEN is the CDR1 and SYDVKM is the CDR2. V is pared back by 2 bases and J by 2 bases, with 11 bases lying between the germline termini. The CDR3 contains 15 residues, cysteine and phenylalanine counted. Only CDR3 DNA remains: 45 bases, in frame from the first base. The sample holds many counts of this clonotype. Its antigen is not yet known. No base quality information exists; no much larger clone differs at one position. The sample's treatment or condition label, decoded: in vitro stimulation with specific CMV peptide epitopes to enrich CMV-specific T cells.

The material was cultured CD8+ T cells from PBMCs, obtained from culture after CMV antigen stimulation. This TCR derives from a human donor in good health (CMV status not recorded). Some clones in this sample may be carry-over from other donors' samples. Recombination joined TRBV28 with TRBJ2-3; the D gene is unclear. The CDR3 has the sequence CASSLRSAPTDTQYF. The nucleotides are TGTGCCAGCAGTTTACGGTCGGCCCCCACAGATACGCAGTATTTT.